This T cell receptor beta chain was recorded in a study of cytomegalovirus exposure and HLA in healthy donors (dated 2017 in TCRdb). Concerning the study at large: The 550 to 750 repertoires of the first cohort and the 120 validation repertoires were produced on the same platform, according to a later analysis. The study combined high-throughput TCR immunosequencing, statistical association of individual TCRs with disease status, and machine learning to predict cytomegalovirus infection status. Along with the roughly 670-subject first cohort, a separate validation cohort of 120 different subjects was used. The study aimed to test whether cataloging public T cell receptors could reveal signatures of past pathogen exposure.

Here is what the overall study found, with its caveats: The authors suggested that the approach could potentially be generalized to other disease states and immunological phenotypes. Most TCR sequences were seen in very few donors, while some public TCRs were found in many individuals. Of the cluster scores, roughly 95% were above 0 in a later analysis, which found that TCRs clustered in the first cohort also tended to co-occur in the 120 or so validation repertoires. In both the original and validation cohorts, the classifier was reported to diagnose cytomegalovirus status with high specificity and sensitivity. A later analysis lacked HLA typing for the validation cohort, so it scored co-occurrence in that cohort across all 110 or so repertoires. The study gave a list of 150 to 200 TCR beta chains associated with cytomegalovirus. A few of the identified cytomegalovirus-associated TCR beta chains were confirmed in vitro to be specific for cytomegalovirus antigens.

Libraries were prepared through the immunoSEQ multiplex PCR assay. The study's processing was this. A statistical classification framework was built to diagnose cytomegalovirus status from the catalog of TCR beta chain sequences. TCRdb took this table from immuneACCESS and kept in-frame rearrangements with V and J called. Such tables lack part of the clones; where checked against another copy, unresolved V genes explain under half of the gap, and the rest is unexplained. From that table come the V and J calls and clone size; the DNA was used to work out D and trimming. Within this sample are 200,000 to 300,000 clones, with roughly 86% of them counted one time only. The ten most abundant clones make up around 1.2% of the sample. The germline V gene (reference sequence) specifies LNHDA as CDR1 and SQIVND as CDR2. Reading from cysteine to phenylalanine, the CDR3 counts 14 amino acids. Only the CDR3 region is kept as DNA, spanning 42 bases read in frame from base 1. Compared with germline, V lacks 7 bases and J lacks 4 bases; bases without a gene match: 6.

The donors belonged to the validation cohort of over a hundred subjects, which was separate from the roughly 700-subject first cohort. For this clone: The antigen this receptor binds is unknown. The record has no base qualities; no much larger clone is one base away.

The receptor's source is a woman in her twenties or thirties in good health and CMV-seropositive. The source material was PBMCs. The chain is assembled from TRBV19 and TRBJ2-1; TRBD2 fits 8 bases in the junction. The CDR3: CASTPSSGYNEQFF. The DNA reads TGTGCCAGTACTCCCTCTAGCGGGTACAATGAGCAGTTCTTC.